This TCR beta chain is from a study of beta chain features in type 1 diabetes. Findings and caveats of the study: The similarity of naive, central memory and Treg TCRB repertoires appeared greater among patients than among healthy donors. Among all four CD4+ subsets, Type 1 diabetes patients had TCRB CDR3s that were moderately but significantly shorter.

The whole isolated RNA underwent reverse transcription, so sequencing captured expressed TCRB transcripts. TCRdb's copy holds only in-frame clones and misses some; the assay was immunoSEQ multiplex PCR. Among some 63,000 clones listed, about 50% were seen once. This clone was picked up a small number of times. Its antigen remains unidentified. The CDR3 has 13 residues. V shed 4 bases, J shed 5 bases, and the junction held 4 bases outside the gene matches. Germline CDR1 ENHRY, CDR2 SYGVKD. The sample comprised central memory CD4+ T cells from blood. This sequence originates from a man aged 30 to 39 with type 1 diabetes. The rearrangement uses TRBV10-3 and TRBJ2-7; 8 bases agree with TRBD1. The DNA for the CDR3 is TGTGCCATCAGTGGGACAGGGAGCGACGAGCAGTACTTC. Its protein is CAISGTGSDEQYF.